This T cell receptor beta chain appears in the sequencing data of a study of CD4 T cells in relation to SARS-CoV-2 and coronaviruses. On the study more broadly: PBMCs were cultured with antigen for roughly 10 days before TCR beta sequencing. No peptide or an HIV-1 Nef peptide pool served as negative control. Study findings and constraints: Pre-pandemic and post-infection samples never came from the same donor. Crossreactivity was assessed only for spike protein, not other viral proteins.

A few counts support this clone. The antigen is undetermined. V was pared by 5 bases and J by 8 bases, with 12 bases of the junction left unmatched. From germline, CDR1 is SGHTA and CDR2 FQGTGA. The length of the CDR3 is 15 residues. CD4+ T cells from unexposed donors were obtained before the COVID-19 pandemic (2011-2018). Isolation of CD4+ T cells took place after nine to ten days in culture. Sequencing was performed with immunoSEQ multiplex PCR; in TCRdb, only in-frame clones are kept and a portion is missing. The data contain 20,000 to 25,000 clones, over 65% of them singletons. Sequenced: CD4+ T cells from PBMCs, cultured in vitro. This TCR came from a human donor in good health. V usage is TRBV7-3 and J usage is TRBJ2-1; 7 bases fit TRBD1. The CDR3 region has the DNA TGTGCCAGCAGCCCGACAGGGTTGGGATTGGATGAGCAGTTCTTC. Translated: CASSPTGLGLDEQFF.